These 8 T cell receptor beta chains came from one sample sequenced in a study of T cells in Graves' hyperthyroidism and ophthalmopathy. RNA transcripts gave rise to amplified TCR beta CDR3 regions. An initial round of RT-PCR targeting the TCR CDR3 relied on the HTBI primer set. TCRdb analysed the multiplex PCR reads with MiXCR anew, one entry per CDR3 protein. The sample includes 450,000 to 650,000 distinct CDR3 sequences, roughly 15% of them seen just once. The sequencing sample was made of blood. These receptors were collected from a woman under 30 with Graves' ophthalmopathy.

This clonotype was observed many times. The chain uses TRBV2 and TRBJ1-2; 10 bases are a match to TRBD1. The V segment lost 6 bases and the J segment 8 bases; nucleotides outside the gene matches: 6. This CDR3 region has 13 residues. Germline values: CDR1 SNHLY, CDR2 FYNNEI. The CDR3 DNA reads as TGTGCCAGCAGCCGACAGGGGGCAAGCGGCTACACCTTC. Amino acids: CASSRQGASGYTF.

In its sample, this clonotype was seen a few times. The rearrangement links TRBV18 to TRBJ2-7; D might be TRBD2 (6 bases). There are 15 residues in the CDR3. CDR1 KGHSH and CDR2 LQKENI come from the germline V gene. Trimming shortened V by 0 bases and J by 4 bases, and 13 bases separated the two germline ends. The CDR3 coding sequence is TGTGCCAGCTCACCACCCCCCGCAGGGAGGTACGAGCAGTACTTC. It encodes CASSPPPAGRYEQYF. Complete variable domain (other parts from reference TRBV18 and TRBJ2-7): NAGVMQNPRHLVRRRGQEARLRCSPMKGHSHVYWYRQLPEEGLKFMVYLQKENIIDESGMPKERFSAEFPKEGPSILRIQQVVRGDSAAYFCASSPPPAGRYEQYFGPGTRLTVT.

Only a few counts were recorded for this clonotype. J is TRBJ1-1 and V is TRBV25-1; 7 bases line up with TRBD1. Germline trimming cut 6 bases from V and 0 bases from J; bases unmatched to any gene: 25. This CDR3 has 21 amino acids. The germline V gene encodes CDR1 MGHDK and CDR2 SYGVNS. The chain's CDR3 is CASSPSLTGTARYKVNTEAFF. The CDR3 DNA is TGTGCCAGCAGCCCCTCCCTTACCGGGACAGCGCGCTACAAAGTGAACACTGAAGCTTTCTTT.

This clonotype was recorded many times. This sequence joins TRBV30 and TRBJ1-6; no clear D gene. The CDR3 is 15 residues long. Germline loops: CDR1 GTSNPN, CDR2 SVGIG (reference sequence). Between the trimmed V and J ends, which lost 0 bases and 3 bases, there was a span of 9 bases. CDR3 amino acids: CAWSVWADYNSPLHF. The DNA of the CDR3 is TGTGCCTGGAGTGTATGGGCCGACTATAATTCACCCCTCCACTTT.

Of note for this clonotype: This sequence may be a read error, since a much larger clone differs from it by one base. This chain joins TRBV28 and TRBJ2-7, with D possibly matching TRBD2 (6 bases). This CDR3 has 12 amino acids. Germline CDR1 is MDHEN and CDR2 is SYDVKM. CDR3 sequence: CASTRGIYKQYF. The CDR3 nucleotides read TGTGCCAGCACGCGGGGAATCTACAAGCAGTACTTC.

CDR3 region: CAWSSREDSPLHF. The CDR3, as DNA: TGTGCCTGGAGCTCCAGGGAGGACTCACCCCTCCACTTT. The chain couples TRBV30 to TRBJ1-6; D is possibly TRBD1 (5 bases). V lost 3 bases, J lost 10 bases, and 13 bases lay in between. CDR3 length: 13 residues. Germline-derived CDR1 and CDR2 are GTSNPN and SVGIG (reference sequence).

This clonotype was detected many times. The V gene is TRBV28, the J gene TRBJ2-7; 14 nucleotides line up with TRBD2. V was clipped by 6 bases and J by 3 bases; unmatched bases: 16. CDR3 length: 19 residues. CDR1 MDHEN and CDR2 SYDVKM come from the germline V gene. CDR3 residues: CASSFLGLAGAAVGYEQYF. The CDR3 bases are TGTGCCAGCAGCTTCCTGGGACTAGCGGGAGCGGCAGTAGGCTACGAGCAGTACTTC.

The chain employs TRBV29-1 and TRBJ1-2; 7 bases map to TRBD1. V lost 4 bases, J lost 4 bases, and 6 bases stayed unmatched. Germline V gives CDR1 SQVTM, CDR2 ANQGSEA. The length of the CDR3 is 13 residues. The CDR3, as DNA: TGCAGCGTTGGTCCAGGGGGAGGCTATGGCTACACCTTC. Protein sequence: CSVGPGGGYGYTF.